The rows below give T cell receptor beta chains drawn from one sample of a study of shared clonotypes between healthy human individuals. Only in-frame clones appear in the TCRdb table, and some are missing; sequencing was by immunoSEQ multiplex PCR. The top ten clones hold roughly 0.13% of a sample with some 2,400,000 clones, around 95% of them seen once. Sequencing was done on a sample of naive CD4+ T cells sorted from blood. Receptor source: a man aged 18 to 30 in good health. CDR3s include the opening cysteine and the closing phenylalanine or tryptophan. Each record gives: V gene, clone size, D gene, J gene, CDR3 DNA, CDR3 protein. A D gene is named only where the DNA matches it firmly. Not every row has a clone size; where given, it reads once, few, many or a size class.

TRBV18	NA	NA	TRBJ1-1	TGTGCCAGCTCACCCTGGGTATGGGGGACCGACACTGAAGCTTTCTTT	CASSPWVWGTDTEAFF
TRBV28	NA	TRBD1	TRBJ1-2	TGTGCCAGCGCCCTACCCGGGACAGGGACGGTGGGCTACACCTTC	CASALPGTGTVGYTF
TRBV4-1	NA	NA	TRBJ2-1	TGCGCCAGCAGCCAAGTAATCGCCGGAATAAGAAACTACAATGAGCAGTTCTTC	CASSQVIAGIRNYNEQFF
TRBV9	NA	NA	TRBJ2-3	TGTGCCAGCAGCGTAATGTCAGACACAGATACGCAGTATTTT	CASSVMSDTDTQYF
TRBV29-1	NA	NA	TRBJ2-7	TGCAGCGTTGAGCCGTACTACGAGCAGTACTTC	CSVEPYYEQYF
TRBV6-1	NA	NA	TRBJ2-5	TGTGCCAGCAGTGATTTCCGAGGGCAAGAGACCCAGTACTTC	CASSDFRGQETQYF
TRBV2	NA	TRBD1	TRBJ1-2	TGTGCCAGCAGTCCGCAGACAGGGGGCGTAGGTGGCTACACCTTC	CASSPQTGGVGGYTF
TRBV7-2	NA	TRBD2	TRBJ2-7	TGTGCCAGCACAGTGGGCGGGAGTCTAAACGAGCAGTACTTC	CASTVGGSLNEQYF
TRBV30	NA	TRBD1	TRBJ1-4	TGTGCCTGGATGGGACAGGACTACGCCAAACTGTTTTTT	CAWMGQDYAKLFF
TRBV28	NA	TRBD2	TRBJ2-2	TGTGCCAGCAGCCGGATGAGGACTAGCGGGAACACCGGGGAGCTGTTTTTT	CASSRMRTSGNTGELFF
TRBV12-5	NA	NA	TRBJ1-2	TGTGCTAGTGGTTTGAAGGAAGACTATGGCTACACCTTC	CASGLKEDYGYTF
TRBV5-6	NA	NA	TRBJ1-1	TGTGCCAGCAGCCGACGGGCCGAAGCTTTCTTT	CASSRRAEAFF
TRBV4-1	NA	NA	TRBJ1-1	TGCGCCAGCAGCCAAGATCGGGGAAACAGGATTGAAGCTTTCTTT	CASSQDRGNRIEAFF
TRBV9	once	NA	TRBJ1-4	TGTGCCAGCAGCGTGGGTGGCGCGGGGGAAAAACTGTTTTTT	CASSVGGAGEKLFF
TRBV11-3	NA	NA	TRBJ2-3	TGTGCCAGCAGCTTGGATGGTACAGATACGCAGTATTTT	CASSLDGTDTQYF
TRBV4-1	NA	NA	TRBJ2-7	TGCGCCAGCAGCCAAGATACGGGAGCTAACGAGCAGTACTTC	CASSQDTGANEQYF
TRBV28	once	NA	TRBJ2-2	TGTGCCAGCAGGTCACAGGGCGGGAACACCGGGGAGCTGTTTTTT	CASRSQGGNTGELFF
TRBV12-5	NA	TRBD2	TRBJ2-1	TGTGCTAGTGGTTGGGGACTAGCGGGAGTATCGGGTGAGCAGTTCTTC	CASGWGLAGVSGEQFF
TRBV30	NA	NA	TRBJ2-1	TGTGCCTGGAGTACAGGACGTTCCTACAATGAGCAGTTCTTC	CAWSTGRSYNEQFF
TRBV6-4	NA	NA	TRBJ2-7	TGTGCCAGCAGCGTGGCAGCCTACGAGCAGTACTTC	CASSVAAYEQYF
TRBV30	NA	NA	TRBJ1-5	TGTGCCTGGAGAGAAACCAATGGGCCCCAGCATTTT	CAWRETNGPQHF
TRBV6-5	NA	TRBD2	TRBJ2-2	TGTGCCAGCAGTTACTTGCGGACTAGCCTTACCGGGGAGCTGTTTTTT	CASSYLRTSLTGELFF
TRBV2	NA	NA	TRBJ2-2	TGTGCCAGCACCAGGGAAAACACCGGGGAGCTGTTTTTT	CASTRENTGELFF
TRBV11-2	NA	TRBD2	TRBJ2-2	TGTGCCAGCCAGAGACTAGCGGGAGGTTTGGGCGGGGAGCTGTTTTTT	CASQRLAGGLGGELFF
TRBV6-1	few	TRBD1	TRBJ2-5	TGTGCCAGCAGTGACTATACGGACAGGGGGCCTGGAGAGACCCAGTACTTC	CASSDYTDRGPGETQYF
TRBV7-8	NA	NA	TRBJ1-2	TGTGCCAGCAGCTTCCCCGGGAGGGGCTATGGCTACACCTTC	CASSFPGRGYGYTF
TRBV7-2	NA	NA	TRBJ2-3	TGTGCCAGCAGCCGCGGGGGCCCTAGCACAGATACGCAGTATTTT	CASSRGGPSTDTQYF
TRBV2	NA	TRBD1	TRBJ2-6	TGTGCCAGCAACCCCGACATGGGCCGGACAGGGGGTTCTGGGGCCAACGTCCTGACTTTC	CASNPDMGRTGGSGANVLTF
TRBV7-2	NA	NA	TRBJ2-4	TGTGCCAGCAGCTTAGCGGCCCAGATTAGCCCTCACTACTTC	CASSLAAQISPHYF
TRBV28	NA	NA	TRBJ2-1	TGTGCCAGCAGTTCGACCCCCGGGCTCCATCCCCGTTTCTTC	CASSSTPGLHPRFF
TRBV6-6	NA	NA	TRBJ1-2	TGTGCCACCATCGGGGGGTTTCGGGTAGGCTATGGCTACACCTTC	CATIGGFRVGYGYTF
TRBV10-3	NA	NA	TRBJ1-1	TGTGCCATCAGTGGGCCAGGAGGGGACACTGAAGCTTTCTTT	CAISGPGGDTEAFF
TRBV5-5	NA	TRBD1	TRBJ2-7	TGTGCCAGTACTCCGATCGGGGACAGGGGCGTCTACGAGCAGTACTTC	CASTPIGDRGVYEQYF
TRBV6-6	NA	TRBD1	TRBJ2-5	TGTGCCAGCAGTTACTATCCGACAGGGCAAGAGACCCAGTACTTC	CASSYYPTGQETQYF
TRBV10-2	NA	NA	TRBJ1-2	TGCGCCAGCAGTGAGTACAGCGTAAACTATGGCTACACCTTC	CASSEYSVNYGYTF
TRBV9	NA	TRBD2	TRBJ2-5	TGTGCCAGCAGCGCCGGGGGGGCCGGCGAGACCCAGTACTTC	CASSAGGAGETQYF
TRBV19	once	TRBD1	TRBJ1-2	TGTGCCAGTAGCCGGGGACAGGGCCATGGCTACACCTTC	CASSRGQGHGYTF
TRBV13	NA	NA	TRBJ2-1	TGTGCCAGCAGCCCGAACCTCAAGGCTGTCTGGGATGAGCAGTTCTTC	CASSPNLKAVWDEQFF
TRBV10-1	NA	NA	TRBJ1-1	TGCGCCAGCAGTTCAGACGGCGGTCGAGAAGCTTTCTTT	CASSSDGGREAFF
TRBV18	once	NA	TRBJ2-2	TGTGCCAGCTCACCATTCCAGACATCCTACGGGGAGCTGTTTTTT	CASSPFQTSYGELFF
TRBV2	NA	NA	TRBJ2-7	TGTGCCAGCACCCCCGTCGGGCTCCCCGGAAGGGAGCAGTACTTC	CASTPVGLPGREQYF
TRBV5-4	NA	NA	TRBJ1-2	TGTGCCAGCAGCTTTAATAACTATGGCTACACCTTC	CASSFNNYGYTF